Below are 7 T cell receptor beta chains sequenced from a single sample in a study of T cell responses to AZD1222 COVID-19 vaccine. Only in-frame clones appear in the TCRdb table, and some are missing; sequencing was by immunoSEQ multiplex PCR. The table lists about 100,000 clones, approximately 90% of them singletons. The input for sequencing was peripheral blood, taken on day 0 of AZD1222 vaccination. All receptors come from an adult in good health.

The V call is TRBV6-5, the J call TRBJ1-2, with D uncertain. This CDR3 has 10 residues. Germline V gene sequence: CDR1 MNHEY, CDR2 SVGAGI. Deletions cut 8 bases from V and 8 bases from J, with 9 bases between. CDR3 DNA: TGTGCCAGCTACCTCAGAGGCTACACCTTC. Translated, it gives CASYLRGYTF.

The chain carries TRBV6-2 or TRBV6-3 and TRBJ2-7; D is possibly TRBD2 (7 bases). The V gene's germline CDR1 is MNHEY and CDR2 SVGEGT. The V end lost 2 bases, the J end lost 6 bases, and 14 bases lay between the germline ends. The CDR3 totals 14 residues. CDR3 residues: CASSYGGGRFEQYF. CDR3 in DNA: TGTGCCAGCAGTTACGGGGGGGGCCGTTTCGAGCAGTACTTC.

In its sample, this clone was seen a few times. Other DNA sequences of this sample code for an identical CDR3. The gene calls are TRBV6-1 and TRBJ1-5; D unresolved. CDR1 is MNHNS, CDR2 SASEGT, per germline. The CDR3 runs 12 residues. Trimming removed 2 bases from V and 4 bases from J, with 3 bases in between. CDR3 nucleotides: TGTGCCAGCAGTGAACTAAATCAGCCCCAGCATTTT. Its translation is CASSELNQPQHF.

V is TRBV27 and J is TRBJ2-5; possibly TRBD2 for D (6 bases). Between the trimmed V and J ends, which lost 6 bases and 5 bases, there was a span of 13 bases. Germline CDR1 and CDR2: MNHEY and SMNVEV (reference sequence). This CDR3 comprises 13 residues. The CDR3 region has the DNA TGTGCCAGCAGCCCCCGGGGAGGCGAGACCCAGTACTTC. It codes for CASSPRGGETQYF.

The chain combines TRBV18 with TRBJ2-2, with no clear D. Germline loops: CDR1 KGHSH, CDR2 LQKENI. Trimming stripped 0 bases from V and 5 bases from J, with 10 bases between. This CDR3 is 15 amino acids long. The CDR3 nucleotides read TGTGCCAGCTCACCACCGAGTCAAAGGACCGGGGAGCTGTTTTTT. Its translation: CASSPPSQRTGELFF.

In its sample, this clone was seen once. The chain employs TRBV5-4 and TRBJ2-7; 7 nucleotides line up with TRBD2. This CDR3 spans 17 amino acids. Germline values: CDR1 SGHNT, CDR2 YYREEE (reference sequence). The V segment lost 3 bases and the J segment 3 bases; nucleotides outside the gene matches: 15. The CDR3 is CASSSGGRGERGYEQYF. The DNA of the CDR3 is TGTGCCAGCAGCTCTGGTGGCCGGGGGGAGCGGGGCTACGAGCAGTACTTC.

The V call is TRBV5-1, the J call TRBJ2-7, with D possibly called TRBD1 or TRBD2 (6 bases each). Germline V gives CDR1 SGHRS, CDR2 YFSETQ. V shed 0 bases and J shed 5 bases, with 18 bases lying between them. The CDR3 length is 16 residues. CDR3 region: CASSLAVAGEVDEQYF. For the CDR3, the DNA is TGCGCCAGCAGCTTGGCCGTCGCAGGGGAGGTCGACGAGCAGTACTTC.